This section outlines one TCR beta chain sequence together with its context. Its antigen is undetermined. This sample was included in a study of cytomegalovirus exposure and HLA in healthy donors. The PCR was carried out with 60 Vbeta primers and 13 Jbeta primers. Measured with immunoSEQ multiplex PCR; TCRdb has only the in-frame clones, and not every one. The sample has over 150,000 clones; 81% are singletons. Findings and limits, study-wide: In a later analysis, TCR beta V- and J-gene trimming was associated with a missense DCLRE1C variant.

Sequencing used PBMCs. The sequence was obtained from a woman between 18 and 29 years old in good health and CMV-seronegative.

CDR3 sequence (DNA): TGTGCCAGCAGGGGGTTCGACAGAGAGACCCAGTACTTC. Translating gives CASRGFDRETQYF. This sequence joins TRBV2 and TRBJ2-5, with D tentatively TRBD1 (5 bases). Per germline, CDR1 SNHLY and CDR2 FYNNEI. V was trimmed by 6 bases and J by 4 bases, leaving 12 bases between them. The CDR3 is 13 amino acids.